The 20 T cell receptor beta chains below were found in one sample sequenced in a study of cytotoxic CD8 clonotypes in ibrutinib-treated CLL. Generated by immunoSEQ multiplex PCR, the TCRdb table keeps only in-frame clones and is missing some. The sample contains about 160,000 clones, 81% of which appear only once. The specimen was PBMCs, collected after 12 months of ibrutinib treatment. Source of these receptors: a human donor with chronic lymphocytic leukemia.

This clone was seen just once. The chain joins TRBV4-3 to TRBJ2-1; the D gene could be TRBD1 or TRBD2 (5 bases each). V was trimmed by 1 base and J by 4 bases, leaving 14 bases between them. The CDR3 is made up of 16 amino acids. CDR1 LGHNA and CDR2 YSLEER come from the germline V gene. This CDR3 is CASSQVWDQIYNEQFF. The CDR3 nucleotides read TGCGCCAGCAGCCAAGTCTGGGACCAAATTTACAATGAGCAGTTCTTC.

The chain joins TRBV4-2 to TRBJ2-3; 12 bases match TRBD2. The CDR3 runs 17 residues. V lost 0 bases to trimming and J lost 6 bases; unmatched junction nucleotides: 7. Germline values: CDR1 LGHNA, CDR2 YNFKEQ. This CDR3 is CASSQDSASGGADTQYF. CDR3 in DNA: TGTGCCAGCAGCCAAGATTCGGCTAGCGGGGGGGCCGATACGCAGTATTTT.

V usage is TRBV28 and J usage is TRBJ1-2; D not certain. Germline CDR1 and CDR2: MDHEN and SYDVKM. The CDR3 is 11 residues long. Between the trimmed V and J ends, which lost 6 bases and 4 bases, there was a span of 6 bases. The DNA of the CDR3 is TGTGCCAGCAGGCGGAGCTATGGCTACACCTTC. Residues: CASRRSYGYTF.

This chain links TRBV21-1 with TRBJ1-4; TRBD1 was called by the table and not checked on the DNA. TRBV21-1 is annotated as a pseudogene. The CDR3 covers 16 residues. CDR3 in DNA: TGTGCCAGCAGCTCAGCCAGGCCCGCAACTAATGAAAAACTGTTTTTT. It specifies CASSSARPATNEKLFF.

Comment on this clone: Compared with germline, one end of the junction differs, possibly owing to a read error. The chain uses TRBV9 and TRBJ1-4; 7 bases fit TRBD1. This CDR3 is built from 16 residues. From germline, CDR1 is SGDLS and CDR2 YYNGEE. CDR3 nucleotide sequence: TGTGCCAGCGGCGTAGGCAGCCAGGGGGGAGGTGAAAAACTGTTTTTT. Amino acid sequence: CASGVGSQGGGEKLFF.

This clone was detected once. The chain recombines TRBV18 with TRBJ2-5; D is unclear. Germline-derived CDR1 and CDR2 are KGHSH and LQKENI. V lost 3 bases, J lost 4 bases, and 18 bases lay in between. The CDR3 extends over 16 amino acids. CDR3: CASSPQDGLVRETQYF. In nucleotides, the CDR3 is TGTGCCAGCTCACCCCAAGACGGATTAGTGCGAGAGACCCAGTACTTC.

The rearrangement joins TRBV5-1 to TRBJ2-1; 13 bases are shared with TRBD2. The V gene end was trimmed by 3 bases and the J gene end by 9 bases; junction bases not matched to a gene: 6. CDR3 length equals 15 residues. CDR1 SGHRS and CDR2 YFSETQ come from the germline V gene. The CDR3 nucleotides are TGCGCCAGCAGCTCAGGGACTAGCGGGACGGGTGAGCAGTTCTTC. Encoded protein: CASSSGTSGTGEQFF. Combining the CDR3 with reference TRBV5-1 and TRBJ2-1 gives the whole variable domain KAGVTQTPRYLIKTRGQQVTLSCSPISGHRSVSWYQQTPGQGLQFLFEYFSETQRNKGNFPGRFSGRQFSNSRSEMNVSTLELGDSALYLCASSSGTSGTGEQFFGPGTRLTVL.

This clone was seen only once. The genes are TRBV6-5 and TRBJ2-6; D is unresolved. Trimming took 2 bases from V and 0 from J, leaving 5 bases between them. The germline V gene encodes CDR1 MNHEY and CDR2 SVGAGI. There are 15 residues in the CDR3. The CDR3 protein is CASSYQSSGANVLTF. CDR3 bases: TGTGCCAGCAGTTACCAAAGCTCTGGGGCCAACGTCCTGACTTTC.

This rearrangement joins TRBV7-2 to TRBJ2-3; no firm D call. Deletions cut 3 bases from V and 3 bases from J, with 7 bases between. CDR3 size: 13 residues. Germline assignment: CDR1 SGHTA and CDR2 FQGNSA. Written as DNA, the CDR3 is TGTGCCAGCAGCTTGGGCATGACAGATACGCAGTATTTT. Translation: CASSLGMTDTQYF.

The V call is TRBV28, the J call TRBJ2-2, with TRBD1 identical over 9 bases. Germline values: CDR1 MDHEN, CDR2 SYDVKM. The CDR3 runs to 14 residues. V shed 5 bases and J 4 bases; nucleotides not matched to a gene: 2. In nucleotides, the CDR3 is TGTGCCAGCAGTGCGGGACAGGGCACCGGGGAGCTGTTTTTT. Its protein product is CASSAGQGTGELFF.

This chain connects TRBV5-1 to TRBJ2-5; 11 bases line up with TRBD2. Germline CDR1 and CDR2: SGHRS and YFSETQ. Trimming at V came to 5 bases and at J to 1 base, leaving 7 bases not matched to a gene. This CDR3 is 16 amino acids long. The CDR3 DNA reads as TGCGCCAGCAGGCCCTCGACTAGCGGGGCCCAAGAGACCCAGTACTTC. Residues: CASRPSTSGAQETQYF.

The chain recombines TRBV7-2 with TRBJ2-5; D is undetermined. V was clipped by 0 bases and J by 5 bases, with 7 bases between them. The length of the CDR3 is 13 residues. Germline CDR1 SGHTA, CDR2 FQGNSA. CDR3 loop: CASSLALQETQYF. The DNA of the CDR3 is TGTGCCAGCAGCTTAGCCCTCCAGGAGACCCAGTACTTC.

This clone has only a few counts. The chain couples TRBV2 to TRBJ1-5; 11 bases fit TRBD1. The V gene end was trimmed by 7 bases and the J gene end by 4 bases; junction bases not matched to a gene: 3. This CDR3 spans 14 amino acids. Germline lookup yields CDR1 SNHLY and CDR2 FYNNEI. In nucleotides, the CDR3 is TGTGCCAGCACCGGACAGGGGGCTAATCAGCCCCAGCATTTT. Protein product: CASTGQGANQPQHF.

CDR3 bases: TGCGCCAGCAGCCAAGATCGGAAAGCGACCTCTGGAAACACCATATATTTT. Translated, it gives CASSQDRKATSGNTIYF. V and J are TRBV4-3 and TRBJ1-3; D remains unclear. The CDR3 has 17 residues. V lost 0 bases and J 0 bases, leaving 12 bases between the germline ends. Germline values: CDR1 LGHNA, CDR2 YSLEER.

The chain has TRBV29-1 and TRBJ2-5; D might be TRBD1 (5 bases). Per germline, CDR1 SQVTM and CDR2 ANQGSEA. The CDR3 loop spans 11 amino acids. V was pared by 4 bases and J by 4 bases, with 7 bases between. The CDR3 DNA follows: TGCAGCGTTGGGGGCACAGAGACCCAGTACTTC. Protein: CSVGGTETQYF.

V is TRBV5-6 and J is TRBJ1-1; D is perhaps TRBD1 (5 bases). From germline, CDR1 is SGHDT and CDR2 YYEEEE. The CDR3 runs to 16 residues. V lost 4 bases to trimming and J lost 1 base, with 17 bases between them. Here the CDR3 reads CASSPSPRQGNTEAFF. In DNA, the CDR3 is TGTGCCAGCAGCCCCTCCCCCCGCCAGGGGAACACTGAAGCTTTCTTT.

In nucleotides, the CDR3 is TGTGCCAGCAGCCAGAGGGGACAGGGGGCGAACACTGAAGCTTTCTTT. Translating it yields CASSQRGQGANTEAFF. The V and J genes are TRBV11-3 and TRBJ1-1; 12 nucleotides agree with TRBD1. Per the germline V gene, CDR1 is SGHNT and CDR2 is YENEEA. V shed 5 bases, J shed 1 base, and the junction held 5 bases outside the gene matches. The CDR3 is 16 residues long.

This chain uses TRBV28 with TRBJ1-3, with D hard to call. The CDR3 totals 13 residues. Per germline, CDR1 MDHEN and CDR2 SYDVKM. Trimming took 7 bases from V and 2 from J, leaving 9 bases between them. As DNA, the CDR3 is TGTGCCAGCAATAGGAGTCCTGGAAACACCATATATTTT. Translating gives CASNRSPGNTIYF.

The chain links TRBV19 to TRBJ2-5; 7 bases are a match to TRBD1. CDR1 and CDR2 (germline): LNHDA, SQIVND (reference sequence). The CDR3 covers 15 residues. With 4 bases clipped from V and 1 base from J, the junction kept 6 bases outside the gene matches. CDR3 region: CASSSYRGTQETQYF. As DNA, the CDR3 is TGTGCCAGTAGTAGCTACAGGGGCACCCAAGAGACCCAGTACTTC. Together with reference TRBV19 and TRBJ2-5, the CDR3 gives the full variable domain: DGGITQSPKYLFRKEGQNVTLSCEQNLNHDAMYWYRQDPGQGLRLIYYSQIVNDFQKGDIAEGYSVSREKKESFPLTVTSAQKNPTAFYLCASSSYRGTQETQYFGPGTRLLVL.

This clone has only a few counts. This chain connects TRBV7-2 to TRBJ1-6; perhaps TRBD1 as D (5 bases). V was cut by 1 base and J by 8 bases, with 12 bases left in between. Germline CDR1 is SGHTA and CDR2 is FQGNSA. The CDR3 length is 15 residues. Written as DNA, the CDR3 is TGTGCCAGCAGCTTAGGTGGACAAAGAGATTCACCCCTCCACTTT. It yields the protein CASSLGGQRDSPLHF.